This is a list of T cell receptor beta chains from one sample in a study of T cells in Graves' hyperthyroidism and ophthalmopathy. TCRdb itself ran the multiplex PCR reads through MiXCR, one entry per CDR3 protein. The sample carries almost 600,000 distinct CDR3 sequences, roughly 50% recorded once. The specimen was peripheral blood or thyroid tissue (not recorded which). These receptors all come from a woman aged 18-29 years with Graves' hyperthyroidism. The CDR3 runs from the conserved cysteine through the conserved F or W. Fields, in order: V gene, J gene, D gene, clone size, CDR3 protein, CDR3 DNA. D genes are given only for firm matches. Expanded clones are given a class, and other clones once, few, many or no size at all.

TRBV7-6	TRBJ2-3	.	few	CASSLLVVGTDTQYF	TGTGCCAGCAGCTTATTGGTAGTGGGAACAGATACGCAGTATTTT
TRBV14	TRBJ2-5	TRBD2	.	CASSRTSGSKTQYF	TGTGCCAGCAGCCGGACTAGCGGGAGTAAGACCCAGTACTTC
TRBV7-9	TRBJ2-2	.	.	CASSHLPGTGELVF	TGTGCCAGCAGCCACTTACCGGGGACCGGGGAGCTGGTTTTT
TRBV20-1	TRBJ1-4	.	few	CSARDQGGIKLFF	TGCAGTGCTAGAGATCAAGGGGGAATTAAGCTGTTTTTT
TRBV20-1	TRBJ2-5	TRBD2	.	CSARTSGRARETQYF	TGCAGTGCTAGGACTAGCGGGAGGGCAAGGGAGACCCAGTACTTC
TRBV12-3/TRBV12-4	TRBJ1-2	.	few	CASRLDGNYGYTF	TGTGCCAGCAGACTCGACGGGAACTATGGCTACACCTTC
TRBV9	TRBJ1-1	TRBD1	many	CASSPAGTGYMNTEAFF	TGTGCCAGCAGCCCAGCCGGGACAGGGTACATGAACACTGAAGCTTTCTTT
TRBV20-1	TRBJ1-1	.	many	CSARDDRREAFF	TGCAGTGCTAGAGATGACCGCAGGGAGGCTTTCTTT
TRBV11-2	TRBJ1-2	.	many	CASSSYSEGYTF	TGTGCCAGCAGCTCCTATTCCGAAGGCTACACCTTC
TRBV5-1	TRBJ1-2	.	many	CASNRDTTSYDYTF	TGCGCCAGCAACCGGGACACCACCTCCTATGACTACACCTTC
TRBV7-9	TRBJ2-7	.	many	CASSTGGFWKTSYEQYF	TGTGCCAGCAGCACTGGCGGCTTCTGGAAAACCTCCTACGAGCAGTACTTC
TRBV10-2	TRBJ1-6	.	.	CASRDGHTESPLHF	TGCGCCAGCAGAGACGGGCATACGGAATCACCCCTCCACTTT
TRBV5-1	TRBJ2-1	.	.	CASSLDRVGNEQFF	TGCGCCAGCAGCTTGGACAGGGTGGGCAATGAGCAGTTCTTC
TRBV15	TRBJ1-1	.	many	CATSSPLRGDTEAFF	TGTGCCACCAGCAGCCCCCTTCGGGGGGACACTGAAGCTTTCTTT
TRBV29-1	TRBJ2-3	TRBD2	.	CSVEGTSGLDTQYF	TGCAGCGTTGAAGGGACTAGCGGGTTAGATACGCAGTATTTT
TRBV12-3/TRBV12-4	TRBJ1-4	.	.	CASTARALAGGTEKLFF	TGTGCCAGCACCGCCCGGGCGCTAGCGGGGGGGACTGAAAAACTGTTTTTT
TRBV2	TRBJ2-2	.	many	CASGGGELFF	TGTGCCAGCGGGGGCGGGGAGCTGTTTTTT
TRBV15	TRBJ2-6	TRBD2	.	CATSIGRGGANVLTF	TGTGCCACCAGCATAGGGAGGGGTGGGGCCAACGTCCTGACTTTC
TRBV5-6	TRBJ1-1	.	.	CASSLASDSAGKAFF	TGTGCCAGCAGCTTGGCGTCCGACAGTGCTGGAAAAGCTTTCTTT
TRBV7-2	TRBJ1-5	TRBD1	many	CASSVNRDRGSQPQHF	TGTGCCAGCAGCGTTAACCGGGACAGGGGTTCTCAGCCCCAGCATTTT
TRBV7-2	TRBJ1-2	TRBD1	many	CASSYRGPYGYTF	TGTGCCAGCAGCTACAGGGGGCCCTATGGCTACACCTTC
TRBV29-1	TRBJ2-5	TRBD1	many	CSVNTGGQETQYF	TGCAGCGTGAATACAGGGGGTCAAGAGACCCAGTACTTC
TRBV20-1	TRBJ1-5	TRBD1	.	CSARTGTIQPQHF	TGCAGTGCGCGGACAGGAACCATTCAGCCCCAGCATTTT
TRBV10-3	TRBJ2-5	TRBD1	many	CAISESIQTGVGETQYF	TGTGCCATCAGTGAGTCAATCCAGACAGGGGTAGGGGAGACCCAGTACTTC
TRBV5-1	TRBJ1-2	.	many	CASSTAGQPDGYTF	TGCGCCAGCAGCACGGCGGGACAACCCGATGGCTACACCTTC
TRBV5-8	TRBJ2-7	TRBD2	many	CASSLGGLAGAYEQYF	TGTGCCAGCAGCTTGGGGGGGCTAGCGGGGGCCTACGAGCAGTACTTC
TRBV24-1	TRBJ2-6	.	.	CATSDTGTSLSGANVLTF	TGTGCCACCAGTGATACTGGGACCTCTCTCTCTGGGGCCAACGTCCTGACTTTC
TRBV20-1	TRBJ2-5	.	.	CSASSRTTGETQYF	TGCAGTGCTAGTTCCCGGACGACAGGAGAGACCCAGTACTTC
TRBV20-1	TRBJ1-3	.	many	CSAQIDGSGNTIYF	TGCAGTGCCCAAATCGACGGCTCTGGAAACACCATATATTTT
TRBV2	TRBJ2-7	TRBD2	.	CASSEGASGYEQYF	TGTGCCAGCAGTGAAGGGGCTAGCGGGTACGAGCAGTACTTC
TRBV5-1	TRBJ2-5	TRBD2	.	CASSIGLAGGQETQYF	TGCGCCAGCAGCATCGGACTAGCGGGAGGGCAAGAGACCCAGTACTTC
TRBV19	TRBJ1-5	.	few	CASRPNAGNQPQHF	TGTGCCAGTAGACCTAATGCAGGGAATCAGCCCCAGCATTTT
TRBV12-5	TRBJ2-7	.	.	CASTQGPGRTGELYF	TGTGCCAGCACCCAGGGCCCAGGGCGGACCGGGGAGCTGTACTTC
TRBV6-6	TRBJ1-5	TRBD1	many	CASSPTGGVDSNQPQHF	TGTGCCAGCAGTCCGACAGGGGGCGTTGATAGCAATCAGCCCCAGCATTTT
TRBV5-5	TRBJ1-6	.	.	CASRQQGRGNPPLHF	TGTGCCAGCAGACAACAGGGCAGGGGCAATCCACCCCTCCACTTT
TRBV7-9	TRBJ1-1	.	.	CASSSQSGAEAFF	TGTGCCAGCAGCTCCCAAAGCGGGGCTGAAGCTTTCTTT
TRBV20-1	TRBJ1-1	TRBD1	.	CSATQGVGNTEAFF	TGCAGTGCGACACAGGGGGTAGGGAACACTGAAGCTTTCTTT
TRBV20-1	TRBJ2-2	.	.	CSAGGTNTGELFF	TGCAGTGCGGGCGGGACGAACACCGGGGAGCTGTTTTTT
TRBV10-3	TRBJ2-7	.	.	CAISGTRNEQYF	TGTGCCATCAGTGGTACGCGGAACGAGCAGTACTTC
TRBV20-1	TRBJ1-1	.	many	CSARNSRGRGDTEAFF	TGCAGTGCTAGAAATTCCAGGGGTAGGGGTGACACTGAAGCTTTCTTT
TRBV20-1	TRBJ2-1	TRBD2	many	CSARDDQRELYNEQFF	TGCAGTGCTAGAGATGATCAGCGGGAACTTTACAATGAGCAGTTCTTC
TRBV27	TRBJ2-5	TRBD1	many	CASSSDRERWETQYF	TGTGCCAGCAGCTCGGACAGGGAAAGGTGGGAGACCCAGTACTTC
TRBV10-3	TRBJ1-1	TRBD1	.	CAISESRDRNTEAFF	TGTGCCATCAGTGAGTCTCGGGACAGGAACACTGAAGCTTTCTTT
TRBV7-3	TRBJ2-1	TRBD2	many	CASSSREGRLHNEQFF	TGTGCCAGCAGCTCCAGGGAGGGGCGCTTACACAATGAGCAGTTCTTC
TRBV10-3	TRBJ1-1	.	.	CAISESGEAFF	TGTGCCATCAGTGAGTCCGGTGAAGCTTTCTTT
TRBV20-1	TRBJ1-2	.	.	CSANYGGAGGYTF	TGCAGTGCTAACTACGGCGGCGCGGGTGGCTACACCTTC
TRBV7-2	TRBJ2-1	.	many	CASSLALESHEQFF	TGTGCCAGCAGCTTAGCGCTGGAGAGTCATGAGCAGTTCTTC
TRBV2	TRBJ1-2	.	.	CARMGSYGYTF	TGTGCTAGAATGGGCAGCTATGGCTACACCTTC
TRBV6-5	TRBJ1-3	.	.	CASSTLPPGKGNTIYF	TGTGCCAGCAGTACACTCCCCCCAGGGAAGGGAAACACCATATATTTT
TRBV20-1	TRBJ2-7	.	.	CSATVAWEQYF	TGCAGTGCTACCGTAGCGTGGGAGCAGTACTTC